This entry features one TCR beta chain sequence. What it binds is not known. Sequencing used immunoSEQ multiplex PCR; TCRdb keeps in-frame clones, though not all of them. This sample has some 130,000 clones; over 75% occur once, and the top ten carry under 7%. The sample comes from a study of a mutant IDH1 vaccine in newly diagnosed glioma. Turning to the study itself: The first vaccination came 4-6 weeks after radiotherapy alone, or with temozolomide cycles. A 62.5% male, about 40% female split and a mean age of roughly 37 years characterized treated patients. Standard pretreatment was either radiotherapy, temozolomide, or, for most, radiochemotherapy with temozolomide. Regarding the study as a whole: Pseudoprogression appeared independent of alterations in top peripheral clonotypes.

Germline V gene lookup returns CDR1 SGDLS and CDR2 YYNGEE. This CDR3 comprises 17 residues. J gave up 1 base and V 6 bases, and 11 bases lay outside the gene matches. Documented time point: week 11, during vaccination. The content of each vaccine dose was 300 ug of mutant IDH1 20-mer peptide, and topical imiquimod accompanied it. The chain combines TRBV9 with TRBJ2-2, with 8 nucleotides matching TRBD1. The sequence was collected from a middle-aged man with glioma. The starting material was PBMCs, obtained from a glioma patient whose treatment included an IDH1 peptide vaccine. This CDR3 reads CASTDKTGGRNTGELFF. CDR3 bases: TGTGCCAGCACCGACAAAACAGGGGGGAGGAACACCGGGGAGCTGTTTTTT. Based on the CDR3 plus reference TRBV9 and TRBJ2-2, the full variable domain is DSGVTQTPKHLITATGQRVTLRCSPRSGDLSVYWYQQSLDQGLQFLIQYYNGEERAKGNILERFSAQQFPDLHSELNLSSLELGDSALYFCASTDKTGGRNTGELFFGEGSRLTVL.